The clone carrying this TCR beta chain has ten or more counts. V dropped 4 bases and J dropped 0 bases, with 13 bases sitting between them. This CDR3 has 15 amino acids. Germline V gene lookup returns CDR1 SGHRS and CDR2 YFSETQ. This sample was taken from a study of T-cell reconstitution after alpha-beta-depleted transplantation in children. Construction of the TCRbeta library involved unique molecular identifiers. Using its own MiXCR run on the PCR reads, TCRdb lists one record per CDR3 protein. The sample lists over 85,000 distinct CDR3 sequences; about a tenth were seen once. The chain employs TRBV5-1 and TRBJ1-1; D is unclear. The receptor was isolated from a human donor who donated a stem cell graft to a child with acute lymphoblastic leukemia. The specimen comprised PBMCs from the stem cell graft donor, sampled from the stem cell graft. CDR3 amino acids: CASSPSTILNTEAFF. The CDR3 coding sequence is TGCGCCAGCAGCCCATCGACAATACTGAACACTGAAGCTTTCTTT.